Listed here is a single TCR beta chain. Total RNA was isolated from each sample in quantities of at least 6 micrograms. The record originates from a study of blood T cells in healthy people across ages. Using a J-beta primer mix together with a sample-barcoded 5' primer, a second PCR was run for about 6 to 12 cycles. All samples gave at least 2.5 million CDR3-containing paired-end reads. Each CDR3 protein gets one entry after TCRdb re-called the 5' RACE reads with MiXCR. The profile shows around 2 million distinct CDR3 sequences, around 40% of them singletons. Per the germline V gene, CDR1 is SGHRS and CDR2 is YFSETQ. The length of the CDR3 is 16 residues. The V gene lost 0 bases and the J gene lost 0 bases, with 9 bases spanning the gap.

The sample taken for sequencing was blood. The chain has TRBV5-1 and TRBJ1-4; D gene unclear. This sequence originates from a human donor in good health. The CDR3 DNA sequence: TGCGCCAGCAGCTTGGCGCAGATTGCAACTAATGAAAAACTGTTTTTT. It specifies CASSLAQIATNEKLFF.